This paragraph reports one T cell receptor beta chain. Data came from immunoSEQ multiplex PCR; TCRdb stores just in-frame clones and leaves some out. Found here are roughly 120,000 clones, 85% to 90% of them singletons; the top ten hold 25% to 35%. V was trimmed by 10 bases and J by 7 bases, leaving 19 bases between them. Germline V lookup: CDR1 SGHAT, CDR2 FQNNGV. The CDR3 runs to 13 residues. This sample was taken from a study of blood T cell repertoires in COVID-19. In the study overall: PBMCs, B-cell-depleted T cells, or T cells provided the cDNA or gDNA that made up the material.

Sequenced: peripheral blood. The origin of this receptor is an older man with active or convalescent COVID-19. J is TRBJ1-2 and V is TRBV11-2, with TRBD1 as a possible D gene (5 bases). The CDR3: CATTSGRASGYTF. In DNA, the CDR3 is TGTGCCACCACGTCGGGCAGGGCCTCTGGCTACACCTTC.